The rows below give T cell receptor beta chains drawn from one sample of a study of cytomegalovirus exposure and HLA in healthy donors. Measured with immunoSEQ multiplex PCR; TCRdb has only the in-frame clones, and not every one. The profile shows under 150,000 clones, about four fifths of them singletons. Material: PBMCs. The receptor source for this set is a female donor in good health and CMV-seronegative. Both conserved end residues are trimmed from each CDR3. Fields, in order: J gene, V gene, CDR3 protein.

TRBJ1-2	TRBV5-4	ASSSFQGGYYGYT
TRBJ1-5	TRBV14	ASSQDPLPLPTQPNQPQH
TRBJ1-2	TRBV5-5	ASSLIWDRGGSGYT
TRBJ1-4	TRBV5-4	ASSVDMLGGGKLF
TRBJ2-5	TRBV13	ASSLGDRQETQY
TRBJ2-2	TRBV4-1	ASSQDRGRTAELF
TRBJ1-1	TRBV7-3	ASSSSPGNTEAF
TRBJ1-2	TRBV5-1	ASRWTGGDYGYT
TRBJ2-7	TRBV11-2	ASSPNRGDEQY
TRBJ1-5	TRBV11-2	ASSLGGSNQPQH
TRBJ1-6	TRBV6-6	ASGNRDRGLYSPLH
TRBJ2-7	TRBV29-1	SVAASGRYEQY
TRBJ2-4	TRBV15	ATSISGGGGKNIQY
TRBJ2-2	TRBV4-3	ASSHPTGTGELF
TRBJ1-3	TRBV5-1	ASRQSSGNTIY
TRBJ2-7	TRBV5-1	ASSTEGQGAYEQY
TRBJ1-5	TRBV27	ASSVWDRTSPQH
TRBJ2-3	TRBV30	AWSLGGGADTQY
TRBJ2-7	TRBV10-3	AIRGGEAYEQY
TRBJ1-2	TRBV19	ASRDRGSYGYT
TRBJ1-5	TRBV27	ASSLTAGNSNQPQH
TRBJ1-2	TRBV15	ATTRDRATAGYT
TRBJ2-2	TRBV13	ASSFWAGANTGELF
TRBJ1-6	TRBV4-3	ASSQDGGEAGSPLH
TRBJ2-4	TRBV29-1	SVARTAGAKNIQY
TRBJ2-7	TRBV12-5	ASGLVLGGGAEQY
-	TRBV29-1	SASHRDEQY